This entry lists 8 T cell receptor beta chains sequenced from one sample in a study of cytomegalovirus exposure and HLA in healthy donors (dated by TCRdb to about 2017). Library preparation was by the immunoSEQ multiplex PCR assay. A mixture of 60 forward primers for TCR Vbeta segments and 13 reverse primers for TCR Jbeta segments was used in the multiplex PCR. In TCRdb, the immuneACCESS table is reduced to in-frame sequences with V and J assigned. These tables do not hold every clone; where another copy was compared, an unresolved V gene accounts for under half, and the others remain unexplained. The sample data list more than 130,000 clones, and approximately 73% of these were observed just once. The ten largest clonotypes hold approximately 15% of the sample. The sequenced material came from PBMCs. All receptors come from a human donor in good health.

V usage is TRBV5-4 and J usage is TRBJ2-1; perhaps TRBD1 as D (5 bases). CDR3 length: 16 amino acids. Germline CDR1 and CDR2: SGHNT and YYREEE (reference sequence). V was pared by 4 bases and J by 0 bases, with 14 bases between. The CDR3 nucleotides are TGTGCCAGCAGCACCCACGACAGAACCTCCTACAATGAGCAGTTCTTC. Its protein is CASSTHDRTSYNEQFF.

Only one count was recorded for this clone. The chain couples TRBV27 to TRBJ1-3; 9 bases align to TRBD1. This CDR3 has 16 amino acids. Trimming took 6 bases from V and 4 from J; bases not matched to a gene: 10. CDR1 is MNHEY and CDR2 is SMNVEV in the germline V gene (reference sequence). CDR3 sequence reads: CASRPKGQGMGNTIYF. As DNA, the CDR3 is TGTGCCAGCAGGCCCAAGGGACAGGGAATGGGAAACACCATATATTTT.

The rearrangement uses TRBV7-8 and TRBJ2-5; 9 positions match TRBD2. This CDR3 is 16 amino acids long. The germline CDR1 and CDR2 sequences are SGHVS and FQNEAQ. Losses at the gene ends were 2 bases for V and 3 bases for J; bases not matched to a gene: 7. The chain's CDR3 is CASSLIRLAGKETQYF. CDR3 nucleotide sequence: TGTGCCAGCAGCTTAATTCGGCTAGCGGGAAAAGAGACCCAGTACTTC.

The rearrangement uses TRBV27 and TRBJ2-7; TRBD1 aligns across 9 bases. V trimming: 0 bases; J trimming: 2 bases; junction bases outside the gene matches: 8. Germline V lookup: CDR1 MNHEY, CDR2 SMNVEV (reference sequence). The CDR3 has 17 residues. The CDR3 spells CASSLSFGDRVPYEQYF. The CDR3 DNA follows: TGTGCCAGCAGTTTATCTTTTGGGGACAGGGTACCCTACGAGCAGTACTTC.

J is TRBJ1-1 and V is TRBV10-1; D is possibly TRBD1 (6 bases). This CDR3 has 15 amino acids. The V end was cut by 3 bases, the J end by 3 bases, with 14 bases between. The germline V gene encodes CDR1 WNHNN and CDR2 SYGVQD (reference sequence). Here the CDR3 DNA reads TGCGCCAGCAGTGATTCGGGGGGCGCGGACACTGAAGCTTTCTTT. As protein: CASSDSGGADTEAFF.

This chain uses TRBV11-2 with TRBJ2-1; 9 positions match TRBD2. Germline values: CDR1 SGHAT, CDR2 FQNNGV. This CDR3 is built from 15 residues. The J segment lost 8 bases and the V segment lost 5 bases, leaving 10 bases of the junction unmatched. CDR3 coding DNA: TGTGCCAGCAGCCGAGCGGGAGGTCGGGGAGATGAGCAGTTCTTC. Translation: CASSRAGGRGDEQFF.

The rearrangement joins TRBV9 to TRBJ2-1; tentative D call: TRBD2 (5 bases). CDR1 and CDR2 from the germline V gene are SGDLS and YYNGEE. Trimming removed 3 bases at V and 3 bases at J, with 16 bases between. The CDR3 is made up of 16 amino acids. The CDR3 nucleotides are TGTGCCAGCAGCGAATTCGGGGATAACCACTACAATGAGCAGTTCTTC. Translated: CASSEFGDNHYNEQFF.

The V call is TRBV7-9, the J call TRBJ1-6; D ambiguous. V lost 0 bases, J lost 7 bases, and 7 bases lay in between. The CDR3 is 14 residues long. In germline, CDR1 is SEHNR, CDR2 FQNEAQ (reference sequence). This CDR3 reads CASSLAQQNSPLHF. DNA of the CDR3: TGTGCCAGCAGCTTAGCTCAACAGAATTCACCCCTCCACTTT.